What follows describes a single T cell receptor (beta chain). No antigen is known for it. The entry originates in a study of T cells in narcolepsy. Study-wide background: Enrolled donors included narcolepsy type 1 or type 2 patients and healthy controls.

The CDR3 loop spans 17 amino acids. Germline values: CDR1 SNHLY, CDR2 FYNNEI. Trimming cost V 4 bases and J 7 bases; bases outside gene matches: 13. TCRdb keeps only in-frame clones here, not all; method: immunoSEQ multiplex PCR. Of about 40,000 clones in the sample, 88% were seen once. Study outcomes and limitations: Blood of same and different patients, but not healthy controls, reportedly held recurring autoreactive clonotypes. Same-patient CSF and blood CD4+ T cell clonotypes included HCRT-specific and TRIB2-specific autoreactive ones.

This chain joins TRBV2 and TRBJ2-3, with 11 bases aligning to TRBD2. Specimen: CD45RA- memory CD4+ T cells from PBMCs. This TCR derives from a human donor with narcolepsy. The CDR3 region is CASSVIVAGGPGNTQYF. The CDR3 DNA is TGTGCCAGCAGTGTAATCGTAGCGGGAGGGCCAGGTAATACGCAGTATTTT.